These 6 T cell receptor beta chains were all obtained from the same sample, sequenced in a study of response to subunit inactivated influenza vaccine. TCRdb re-called the RT-PCR reads through MiXCR, storing one row per CDR3 protein. The sample has a few hundred thousand distinct CDR3 sequences, roughly 22% seen once. The sequenced sample was PBMCs from blood, obtained about 20 months after vaccination. These receptors originate from a man aged 45-69 years who received an inactivated influenza vaccine.

The V and J genes are TRBV18 and TRBJ1-5; D is possibly TRBD1 (5 bases). V lost 0 bases and J lost 0, with 12 bases in between. Germline CDR1 and CDR2: KGHSH and LQKENI. This CDR3 contains 17 residues. The CDR3 is CASSPPGTEYSNQPQHF. The CDR3 DNA reads TGTGCCAGCTCACCACCTGGGACGGAGTATAGCAATCAGCCCCAGCATTTT. The full variable domain, in which reference TRBV18 and TRBJ1-5 provide the parts outside the CDR3, is NAGVMQNPRHLVRRRGQEARLRCSPMKGHSHVYWYRQLPEEGLKFMVYLQKENIIDESGMPKERFSAEFPKEGPSILRIQQVVRGDSAAYFCASSPPGTEYSNQPQHFGDGTRLSIL.

Concerning this clonotype itself: One junction end does not reproduce the germline sequence, and a read error may be involved. The chain is built from TRBV25-1 and TRBJ1-5; 9 bases are a match to TRBD1. The germline gives CDR1 MGHDK, CDR2 SYGVNS. The CDR3 runs to 14 residues. DNA for the CDR3: TGTGACAGCAGTGAGGACAGGGGTAGTCAGCCCCAGCATTTT. This sequence encodes CDSSEDRGSQPQHF.

The chain combines TRBV12-3 or TRBV12-4 with TRBJ2-3, with 11 bases fitting TRBD2. The CDR3 loop spans 17 amino acids. V shed 3 bases, J shed 2 bases, and the junction held 7 bases outside the gene matches. The CDR3 DNA reads as TGTGCCAGCAGTTTGGGTAGCGGGAGGGCTTACACAGATACGCAGTATTTT. The encoded protein is CASSLGSGRAYTDTQYF.

V is TRBV25-1 and J is TRBJ1-2; D is undetermined. The CDR3 contains 14 residues. Germline assignment: CDR1 MGHDK and CDR2 SYGVNS. Between the trimmed V and J ends, which lost 5 bases and 2 bases, there was a span of 12 bases. The CDR3 is CASSQRTENYGYTF. DNA for the CDR3: TGTGCCAGCAGTCAACGGACGGAGAACTATGGCTACACCTTC.

The chain is built from TRBV5-1 and TRBJ1-1; D perhaps matches TRBD1 (6 bases). CDR1 is SGHRS and CDR2 is YFSETQ in the germline V gene. There are 14 residues in the CDR3. Trimming left V 6 bases short and J 4 bases short, with 16 bases between. This CDR3 reads CASTWRVGGTEAFF. CDR3 sequence (DNA): TGCGCCAGCACTTGGCGGGTAGGGGGCACTGAAGCTTTCTTT. Combining the CDR3 with reference TRBV5-1 and TRBJ1-1 gives the whole variable domain KAGVTQTPRYLIKTRGQQVTLSCSPISGHRSVSWYQQTPGQGLQFLFEYFSETQRNKGNFPGRFSGRQFSNSRSEMNVSTLELGDSALYLCASTWRVGGTEAFFGQGTRLTVV.

A word on this clonotype: One end of the junction is discordant with germline, which a read error may explain. The chain is built from TRBV4-3 and TRBJ1-2, with 7 bases lining up with TRBD1. The CDR3 runs 19 residues. CDR1 is LGHNA and CDR2 is YSLEER in the germline V gene. The CDR3 DNA is TGCGCCAGCAGCCAAGATCTGCGACAGGGAGGGCCTAGGACCTATGGCTACATCTTC. As protein: CASSQDLRQGGPRTYGYIF.